Following are 12 T cell receptor beta chains from one sample sequenced in a study of early T cells in non-severe SARS-CoV-2 infection. TCRdb used MiXCR to reprocess the 5' RACE reads, holding one entry per CDR3 protein. In the table there are more than 95,000 distinct CDR3 sequences, roughly 15% of which are singletons. Specimen: whole blood. All receptors derive from an adult who was a healthcare worker with PCR-confirmed SARS-CoV-2 infection or an uninfected control (not recorded which).

On this clonotype: This may be a read error, as it is one base from a much larger clone. V usage is TRBV20-1 and J usage is TRBJ2-5, with D possibly matching TRBD2 (5 bases). The CDR3 spans 14 residues. Germline V gives CDR1 DFQATT, CDR2 SNEGSKA (reference sequence). V was cut by 3 bases and J by 2 bases, with 13 bases left in between. CDR3 residues: CSARRTERQETQYF. DNA for the CDR3: TGCAGTGCTAGGCGAACAGAGCGGCAAGAGACCCAGTACTTC.

The chain recombines TRBV6-2 or TRBV6-3 with TRBJ2-5; D uncertain. V was trimmed by 2 bases and J by 2 bases, leaving 6 bases between them. The CDR3 is made up of 13 amino acids. The germline CDR1 and CDR2 sequences are MNHEY and SVGEGT. CDR3 region: CASSYGEQETQYF. The CDR3 DNA sequence: TGTGCCAGCAGTTACGGAGAGCAAGAGACCCAGTACTTC.

This rearrangement joins TRBV9 to TRBJ1-5; D ambiguous. Trimming stripped 0 bases from V and 4 bases from J, with 8 bases between. Germline V gene data show CDR1 as SGDLS and CDR2 as YYNGEE. The CDR3 consists of 14 residues. As DNA, the CDR3 is TGTGCCAGCAGCGTAGGGACTCTAAATCAGCCCCAGCATTTT. Translated, it gives CASSVGTLNQPQHF.

This clonotype has a handful of counts. The chain links TRBV11-2 to TRBJ2-7; D remains unclear. V was trimmed by 5 bases and J by 6 bases, leaving 11 bases between them. This CDR3 region has 12 residues. Germline CDR1 reads SGHAT; CDR2 reads FQNNGV. In DNA, the CDR3 is TGTGCCAGCAGCCTCCGGGCACTCGAGCAGTACTTC. The encoded protein is CASSLRALEQYF.

V is TRBV4-3 and J is TRBJ1-2; TRBD1 matches at 7 bases. Trimming took 6 bases from V and 8 from J; bases not matched to a gene: 15. The CDR3 is 15 amino acids. Germline CDR1 and CDR2: LGHNA and YSLEER. The chain's CDR3 is CASSAGDRARVGYTF. The CDR3 DNA follows: TGCGCCAGCAGTGCGGGAGACAGGGCGCGGGTAGGCTACACCTTC.

This clonotype has just a few counts. The chain uses TRBV20-1 and TRBJ2-3, with TRBD2 matching over 11 bases. CDR3 length: 14 residues. Looked up from germline, CDR1 is DFQATT and CDR2 is SNEGSKA (reference sequence). Trimming at V came to 3 bases and at J to 4 bases, leaving 3 bases not matched to a gene. This CDR3 is CSASSGGVPDTQYF. CDR3 nucleotides: TGCAGTGCTAGTAGCGGGGGGGTTCCAGATACGCAGTATTTT.

This clonotype was observed a handful of times. The DNA of the CDR3 is TGTGCCAGCAGCCCCCCGAACACTGAAGCTTTCTTT. This sequence encodes CASSPPNTEAFF. The V call is TRBV12-3 or TRBV12-4, the J call TRBJ1-1, with unresolved D. V was trimmed by 6 bases and J by 1 base, leaving 6 bases between them. This CDR3 has 12 residues.

J is TRBJ2-5 and V is TRBV28; no reliable D call. This CDR3 comprises 13 residues. The germline V and J ends were trimmed by 2 bases and 3 bases, with 7 bases remaining between them. Per the germline V gene, CDR1 is MDHEN and CDR2 is SYDVKM. CDR3 bases: TGTGCCAGCAGTTTAGGTGAAAAAGAGACCCAGTACTTC. Translated, it gives CASSLGEKETQYF.

The CDR3 is CASSQGLAGYNEQFF. The CDR3 nucleotides read TGTGCCAGCAGTCAGGGACTAGCGGGTTACAATGAGCAGTTCTTC. This sequence joins TRBV6-2 or TRBV6-3 and TRBJ2-1, with 12 bases matching TRBD2. There are 15 residues in the CDR3. CDR1 and CDR2 from the germline V gene are MNHEY and SVGEGT. V lost 5 bases and J lost 4; bases outside the gene matches: 3.

This clonotype was observed a handful of times. The rearrangement uses TRBV28 and TRBJ2-7, with 8 bases lining up with TRBD1. V was clipped by 1 base and J by 4 bases; unmatched bases: 6. CDR1 is MDHEN, CDR2 SYDVKM, per germline. The CDR3 covers 15 residues. The CDR3 region has the DNA TGTGCCAGCAGTTTATCCCCCAGGGGGCGATACGAGCAGTACTTC. Amino acids: CASSLSPRGRYEQYF. The complete variable domain, with remaining parts taken from reference TRBV28 and TRBJ2-7, reads DVKVTQSSRYLVKRTGEKVFLECVQDMDHENMFWYRQDPGLGLRLIYFSYDVKMKEKGDIPEGYSVSREKKERFSLILESASTNQTSMYLCASSLSPRGRYEQYFGPGTRLTVT.

A few counts support this clonotype. The chain uses TRBV7-9 and TRBJ2-1, with a weak D call TRBD1 (5 bases). Germline V lookup: CDR1 SEHNR, CDR2 FQNEAQ (reference sequence). V gave up 11 bases and J gave up 5 bases, with 16 bases separating them. This CDR3 is 13 amino acids long. CDR3 nucleotide sequence: TGTGCCGGACACAGGAGAGAGGACAATGAGCAGTTCTTC. Translation: CAGHRREDNEQFF.

Only a few counts were recorded for this clonotype. The rearrangement uses TRBV15 and TRBJ2-7; the D gene could be TRBD1 or TRBD2 (5 bases each). From germline, CDR1 is LNHNV and CDR2 YYDKDF (reference sequence). V lost 0 bases and J 5 bases, leaving 17 bases between the germline ends. This CDR3 is built from 16 residues. DNA of the CDR3: TGTGCCACCAGCAGAGAGCGAGGGACCAGGGACCACGAGCAGTACTTC. Encoded protein: CATSRERGTRDHEQYF.